The 3 T cell receptor beta chains presented below share a single source sample, sequenced in a study of CD8 T cells in ankylosing spondylitis. The study, taken as a whole, reports: What seemed typical of ankylosing spondylitis blood was a TCR beta motif built from roughly eight highly homologous variants.

MiXCR was run by TCRdb on the 5' RACE reads, yielding one entry per CDR3 protein. The repertoire holds hundreds of thousands of distinct CDR3 sequences, with 15% to 20% as singletons. These TCRs are of unknown antigen specificity. The sample taken for sequencing was blood, either unsorted or a sorted T cell fraction (not recorded which). The receptors were gathered from a male donor with ankylosing spondylitis.

The V and J genes are TRBV25-1 and TRBJ2-1; D call uncertain. Germline CDR1 and CDR2: MGHDK and SYGVNS. The CDR3 runs 14 residues. V was shortened by 1 base and J by 7 bases, with 11 bases between the two germline ends. CDR3 region: CASSESHARNEQFF. In DNA, the CDR3 is TGTGCCAGCAGTGAATCCCACGCCCGGAATGAGCAGTTCTTC.

In this sample, this clonotype turned up a few times. The chain joins TRBV6-6 to TRBJ2-1; 8 bases are shared with TRBD1. Germline CDR1 is MNHNY and CDR2 is SVGAGI (reference sequence). The CDR3 runs to 13 residues. After removal of 5 bases from V and 10 bases from J, the junction contained 7 bases not matched to a gene. The CDR3 sequence is CASSRNRGVEQFF. CDR3 DNA sequence: TGTGCCAGCAGTCGCAACAGGGGGGTAGAGCAGTTCTTC.

This clonotype was recorded a few times. The chain links TRBV29-1 to TRBJ2-3; D unresolved. CDR3 length equals 13 residues. Per the germline V gene, CDR1 is SQVTM and CDR2 is ANQGSEA. The ends were cut back, 3 bases at V and 1 base at J, with 8 bases in the middle. CDR3 protein: CSVDEGGTDTQYF. DNA for the CDR3: TGCAGCGTTGATGAAGGAGGCACAGATACGCAGTATTTT.